This T cell receptor (beta chain) was sequenced in a study of blood T cell repertoires in COVID-19. Study-level information: Whether acute or convalescent, the COVID-19 samples came from the United States, Italy and Spain. From T cells, B-cell-depleted T cells, or PBMCs came the material, which was cDNA or gDNA.

In the authors' methods: It was from reference gene primer amplification that nucleated cell counts were estimated. Measured with immunoSEQ multiplex PCR; TCRdb has only the in-frame clones, and not every one. The DNA was the basis for D and trimming; V, J and clone size are from that table. The sample has over 85,000 clones; over 70% are singletons. This clone turned up a few times. CDR1 and CDR2 (germline): MDHEN, SYDVKM. The CDR3 consists of 14 residues. The V and J ends lost 7 bases and 2 bases, in that order; junction bases with no gene match: 8. Sequencing was performed on peripheral blood. The TCR sequence derives from a human donor in a cohort sampled during active COVID-19. The J gene is TRBJ2-7, the V gene TRBV28; the match to TRBD1 covers 7 bases. The CDR3 sequence: CASTPGQQTYEQYF. In nucleotides, the CDR3 is TGTGCCAGCACTCCGGGACAGCAAACCTACGAGCAGTACTTC. The full variable domain, rest sourced from reference TRBV28 and TRBJ2-7, is DVKVTQSSRYLVKRTGEKVFLECVQDMDHENMFWYRQDPGLGLRLIYFSYDVKMKEKGDIPEGYSVSREKKERFSLILESASTNQTSMYLCASTPGQQTYEQYFGPGTRLTVT.